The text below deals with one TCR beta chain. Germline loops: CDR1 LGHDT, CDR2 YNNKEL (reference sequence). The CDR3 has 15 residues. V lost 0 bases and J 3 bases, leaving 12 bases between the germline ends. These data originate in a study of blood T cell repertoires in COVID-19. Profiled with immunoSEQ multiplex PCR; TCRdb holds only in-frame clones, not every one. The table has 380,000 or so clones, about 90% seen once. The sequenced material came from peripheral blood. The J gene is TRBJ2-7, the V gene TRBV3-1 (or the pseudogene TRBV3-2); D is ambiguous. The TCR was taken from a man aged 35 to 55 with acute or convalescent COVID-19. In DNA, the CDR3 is TGTGCCAGCAGCCAAGAGTCCAGCGAGGTCTACGAGCAGTACTTC. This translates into CASSQESSEVYEQYF.